A single T cell receptor beta chain is shown here with its context. This sample was taken from a study of blood T cell repertoires in COVID-19. Repertoires were generated with immunoSEQ multiplex PCR, while TCRdb's copy carries only in-frame clones and drops some. The sample lists approximately 300,000 clones, 85% to 90% occurring once. The receptor was isolated from a man in his thirties or forties with acute or convalescent COVID-19. Sequencing was performed on peripheral blood.

The CDR3 reads CASSPIGGDYGYTF. For the CDR3, the DNA is TGTGCCAGCAGCCCTATCGGGGGGGACTATGGCTACACCTTC. The rearrangement uses TRBV5-4 and TRBJ1-2, with D possibly TRBD1 on 5 matching bases. Per germline, CDR1 SGHNT and CDR2 YYREEE (reference sequence). Trimming pared 4 bases from V and 3 bases from J, leaving 13 bases between. The CDR3 is 14 residues long.